Listed below are T cell receptor beta chains from one sample, sequenced in a study of response to subunit inactivated influenza vaccine. MiXCR, applied by TCRdb to the RT-PCR reads, yields one record per CDR3 protein. The profile shows 550,000 to 650,000 distinct CDR3 sequences, approximately 12% of them singletons. The sample in question was PBMCs from blood, obtained on the day of vaccination. The source of these receptors is a man aged 45 to 65 who received an inactivated influenza vaccine. CDR3s include the opening cysteine and the closing phenylalanine or tryptophan. The D gene is left open where the match is weak. Clone size is stated in some rows and not others, as once, few, many or a class when expanded.

v_gene,d_gene,abundance,j_gene,CDR3aa,CDR3nt
TRBV6-5,TRBD2,few,TRBJ2-5,CASSYSMGRGVQETQYF,TGTGCCAGCAGTTACTCGATGGGGCGGGGGGTCCAAGAGACCCAGTACTTC
TRBV28,NA,few,TRBJ1-3,CASSFRWTSQRGNTIYF,TGTGCCAGCAGTTTCCGGTGGACATCCCAAAGGGGAAACACCATATATTTT
TRBV24-1,TRBD1,NA,TRBJ1-5,CATSESGQGNQPQHF,TGTGCCACCAGTGAGTCCGGACAGGGAAATCAGCCCCAGCATTTT
TRBV7-9,NA,few,TRBJ1-1,CASSLGAGVTEAFF,TGTGCCAGCAGCTTAGGAGCGGGGGTCACTGAAGCTTTCTTT
TRBV4-3,NA,few,TRBJ1-3,CASSQRVSGNTIYF,TGCGCCAGCAGCCAACGAGTATCGGGAAACACCATATATTTT
TRBV7-2,TRBD2,many,TRBJ2-4,CASRLSGGAGSPKNIQYF,TGTGCCAGCAGACTTAGCGGGGGGGCCGGTTCACCCAAAAACATTCAGTACTTC
TRBV20-1,NA,NA,TRBJ2-7,CSARFPRVASTYEQYF,TGCAGTGCTAGATTCCCCCGAGTTGCGTCAACCTACGAGCAGTACTTC
TRBV5-1,TRBD1,NA,TRBJ2-5,CASSLSLGTEETQYF,TGCGCCAGCAGCTTGTCTCTCGGGACAGAAGAGACCCAGTACTTC
TRBV4-3,TRBD1,many,TRBJ2-3,CASSQDSGQGITQYF,TGCGCCAGCAGCCAAGATTCCGGACAGGGTATAACGCAGTATTTT
TRBV2,TRBD2,few,TRBJ2-1,CAKERESSYNEQFF,TGTGCCAAAGAGCGGGAGAGCTCCTACAATGAGCAGTTCTTC
TRBV29-1,TRBD2,many,TRBJ2-1,CSVEGAAGDVNEQFF,TGCAGCGTTGAAGGTGCAGCGGGGGACGTCAATGAGCAGTTCTTC
TRBV2,NA,few,TRBJ2-2,CASRGFLNTGELFF,TGTGCCAGCAGGGGTTTTTTAAACACCGGGGAGCTGTTTTTT
TRBV10-2,NA,few,TRBJ1-1,CASSSVRVGTEAFF,TGCGCCAGCAGCTCGGTGAGGGTGGGCACTGAAGCTTTCTTT
TRBV20-1,TRBD2,NA,TRBJ2-1,CSAALAGSYNEQFF,TGCAGTGCTGCCCTAGCGGGCTCCTACAATGAGCAGTTCTTC
TRBV29-1,NA,many,TRBJ1-6,CSVDPGGGSPLHF,TGCAGCGTTGACCCGGGAGGGGGTTCACCCCTCCACTTT
TRBV30,NA,NA,TRBJ1-5,CAWSVRGISNQPQHF,TGTGCCTGGAGTGTACGGGGCATTAGCAATCAGCCCCAGCATTTT
TRBV7-8,TRBD2,NA,TRBJ2-2,CASSFTSGGAGELFF,TGTGCCAGCAGCTTTACTAGCGGGGGGGCCGGGGAGCTGTTTTTT
TRBV12-3/TRBV12-4,NA,few,TRBJ2-7,CASSFSGDGSYEQYF,TGTGCCAGCAGTTTCTCAGGGGATGGCTCCTACGAGCAGTACTTC
TRBV7-6,TRBD2,once,TRBJ2-3,CASSLGWGGTRTDTQFF,TGTGCCAGCAGCTTAGGGTGGGGGGGAACTCGCACAGATACGCAGTTTTTT
TRBV20-1,TRBD1,few,TRBJ1-6,CSAIDRGVGVSPLHF,TGCAGTGCTATTGACAGGGGAGTGGGTGTTTCACCCCTCCACTTT
TRBV20-1,NA,NA,TRBJ2-3,CSAASGPTDTQYF,TGCAGTGCTGCGTCGGGACCCACAGATACGCAGTATTTT
TRBV18,NA,NA,TRBJ2-5,CASSPATETQYF,TGTGCCAGCTCACCAGCAACGGAGACCCAGTACTTC
TRBV20-1,NA,many,TRBJ2-7,CSASTYSYEQYF,TGCAGTGCTAGTACTTACTCCTACGAGCAGTACTTC